This T cell receptor (beta chain) was recovered during a study of immune heterogeneity within non-small cell lung tumors. Findings of the study overall: Comparison across individual patients showed largely distinct high-frequency T-cell receptor beta clonotypes.

Regarding this clonotype: The target antigen is unknown. A read error is possible here, since a much larger clone lies one base away.

The template for each sample was 500 to 700 ng of genomic DNA, which had been extracted from bulk tumor tissue. Biopsies that were spaced far apart were taken, several per primary tumor, during surgery. Patients underwent curative surgery for non-small cell lung cancer (untreated and newly diagnosed). Amplification of TCR beta CDR3 was performed by multiplex PCR with 32 V and 13 J primers. TCRdb reprocessed the multiplex PCR reads with MiXCR, giving one entry per CDR3 protein. Here the sample spans 4,300 or so distinct CDR3 sequences, around 24% being singletons. The CDR3 loop spans 15 amino acids. Per germline, CDR1 MNHNS and CDR2 SASEGT.

The clonotype originates from a man in his fifties with non-small cell lung cancer. V usage is TRBV6-1 and J usage is TRBJ2-5; the match to TRBD2 covers 8 bases. The sequencing input was lung tumor tissue. CDR3 in amino acids: CASSESPGGGETHYF. The CDR3, as DNA: TGTGCCAGCAGTGAATCCCCGGGGGGGGGGGAGACCCATTACTTC.